Listed here is a single TCR beta chain. This clone was detected a few times. Its antigen has not been determined. Per-base quality was not reported, and no clone a single base away is much larger than it. Library generation was performed with the immunoSEQ multiplex PCR assay. For the multiplex PCR, a mixture combining 60 forward primers for TCR Vbeta segments and 13 reverse primers for TCR Jbeta segments was used. A multiplex PCR assay on genomic DNA amplified the CDR3 region of rearranged TCR beta genes. The Illumina HiSeq System was used to sequence the amplified TCR beta libraries as 87-base-pair reads. The original methods were these. In a later analysis, roughly 80 million unique TCR beta chains were counted across the 650 to 750 repertoires, and roughly 11 million of these chains were shared by at least two donors. Raw reads were error-corrected and collapsed into unique sequences with a nearest-neighbor algorithm that merged closely related sequences to remove PCR and sequencing errors. To assign V, D and J gene segments, CDR3 sequences were aligned to IMGT reference sequences. For a sequence to be retained, at least a six-nucleotide match to both a V gene segment and a J gene segment was required. Rearrangements were called productive when the CDR3 lacked stop codons and stayed in frame with V and J; all others were non-productive. Following IMGT convention, CDR3 was defined as the stretch from the second conserved V-encoded cysteine up to the conserved J-encoded phenylalanine. In an earlier analysis of 550 to 650 of the donors, sequences lacking an unambiguous match to a single V gene segment were excluded. An earlier analysis of some 500 of the donors classified V segments as functional when productive rearrangements were above 56.7% and as segregating when the standard deviation between donors was above 5%. To diagnose cytomegalovirus status from the catalog of TCR beta chain sequences, a statistical classification framework was built. V and J gene assignment, in a later analysis, came from comparing TCR nucleotide sequences with IMGT/GENE-DB human TR gene sequences. The TCRdist pipeline was used in a later analysis to assign CDR3 sequences and most-parsimonious VDJ recombination scenarios. In a later analysis, each TCR beta chain was defined by its CDR3 amino acid sequence together with its V-gene family, and reads without a unique V-gene family were excluded. As a way to deal with suspected cross-contamination and a sequencing artifact, a later analysis dropped 450 to 700 nucleotide sequences that were highly shared and had low generation probability. In a later analysis, a clonal expansion index for each public chain was calculated from normalized within-repertoire ranks of inferred template counts. In a later analysis, generation probabilities were computed using a VDJ recombination model fitted to out-of-frame rearrangements, and the results were checked against IGoR. In a later analysis, hypergeometric tests were used to score TCR-TCR, TCR-HLA and TCR-CMV co-occurrence, with a repertoire-size bias correction applied to TCR pairs. To estimate false discovery rates, a later analysis permuted the HLA or CMV assignments 20 times. In a later analysis, co-occurring TCRs were grouped using DBSCAN, with TCRdist sequence similarity added in when clustering inside HLA-allele-positive subsets. Repertoires with fewer than 30,000 or more than 120,000 public chains, plus five repertoires with anomalous nucleotide sharing, were excluded from co-occurrence clustering. TCRdb obtained this table from immuneACCESS and retained in-frame rearrangements with V and J assigned. These tables miss some clones; where compared with another copy, unresolved V genes account for less than half of the shortfall, and the remainder is unexplained. That table furnishes V, J and clone size, whereas the DNA furnished D and trimming. The sample includes around 100,000 clones, with around 65% observed a single time. The ten largest make up approximately 3.5% of the sample.

The data were taken from a study of cytomegalovirus exposure and HLA in healthy donors (dated 2017 in TCRdb). At the level of the whole study: In an earlier analysis of roughly 590 of the donors, about 260 Gb of sequence data and 90 million to 120 million unique TCR beta sequences from roughly 200 million T cells were reported. HLA typing included class I and class II loci at four-digit resolution. An early release that covered about 600 HLA-typed donors contained approximately 290 gigabases of sequencing data and tens of millions of unique TCR sequences. All discovery cohort repertoires had been generated on a single sequencing platform. Genome-wide SNP genotypes for about three fifths of the roughly 670 donors were used in a later genetic analysis, which treated that subset as a discovery cohort. Because of strong linkage in the cohort, roughly five DR-DQ haplotypes were treated as single units for association and clustering. Besides the first cohort of around 670 subjects, a separate validation cohort made up of 120 different subjects was used. The study aimed to test whether signatures of past pathogen exposure could be identified by cataloging public T cell receptors. The later analysis used no new phenotypic data to find candidate immune exposures, relying instead on TCR beta sequences and their occurrence across donors. The T cell repertoires of around 730 subjects were profiled by immunosequencing and related to cytomegalovirus serostatus. The number of typed donors differed by locus: 629-630 for A, B, C, DRB1 and DQB1; about 520 for DQA1; approximately 600 for DPA1; and some 430 for DPB1. Donor age, sex, ethnicity and CMV serostatus were compiled together with the repertoire data. To decide whether each TCR beta V gene segment behaved as functional or pseudogenic, an earlier analysis of several hundred of the donors relied on high-throughput TCR beta sequencing. A later analysis re-examined previously published TCR beta repertoires from several hundred donors and added high-resolution HLA genotyping to investigate patterns of TCR occurrence. To predict cytomegalovirus infection status, the study combined high-throughput TCR immunosequencing, statistical association of individual TCRs with disease status, and machine learning. Of the roughly 400 genotyped donors, 65% to 90% fell in the genetic ancestry cluster associated with self-reported Caucasian donors. Among around 400 genotyped donors of the cohort, an average of 235,054 unique TCR beta nucleotide sequences were sequenced per donor, around 20% of them non-productive. Results and caveats for the whole study, not just this receptor: A later genetic analysis associated a missense DCLRE1C variant with V-gene and J-gene trimming of TCR beta chains, and an independent cohort replicated the association. The only immune exposure information available for the cohort was CMV serostatus. In a later genetic analysis, fewer N-insertions in productive TCRs were reported among donors in an Asian-associated ancestry cluster than the roughly 700-donor mean. Broadly in line with IMGT annotations, most TCR beta V segments showed up in productive rearrangements about 90% or about 30% of the time in an earlier analysis of around 550 of the donors. A further reported finding was that TCR beta sequences accurately predicted the HLA-A and HLA-B alleles for most subjects in the first cohort. At a false discovery rate of 0.05, a later analysis linked 15,000 to 20,000 TCR beta sequences to specific HLA alleles. Some IMGT-functional V segments, including TRBV6-2 and TRBV6-3, could not be distinguished by the 87-base-pair reads and were therefore excluded. In this cohort, only TCR beta chains were sequenced, and detectable features were limited by the absence of alpha or paired-chain data. A later analysis reported that several top co-occurrence clusters appeared linked to parvovirus B19, influenza, CMV and Epstein-Barr virus. Correlated functional status among segregating V segments might reflect linkage disequilibrium, but an unknown experimental factor could not be ruled out. Strong co-occurrence of HLA alleles, especially DR and DQ, made assigning TCR associations to individual alleles difficult. Most CMV-associated TCR beta chains appeared to be HLA-restricted in a later analysis, and the HLA associations seemed to be driven largely by CMV exposure. The presence/absence analyses assumed that sequencing depth was roughly uniform across donors, and that assumption may not be true. A later analysis found that HLA-associated TCR beta chains were more clonally expanded and had lower generation probabilities than equally common non-associated chains. A group of highly shared sequence variants was considered likely to be a technical artifact of the sequencing pipeline. In the study, around 160 TCR beta chains were listed as associated with cytomegalovirus. Cytomegalovirus status was reported to be diagnosed by the classifier with high specificity and sensitivity in both the original and validation cohorts. While some public TCRs were present in many individuals, most TCR sequences turned up only very rarely across donors. Because counts were too low, seventeen rarely observed V segments, including chromosome 9 orphons, were excluded from the earlier analysis of fewer than 650 of the donors. It was suggested by the authors that the approach could potentially be generalized to other disease states and immunological phenotypes. In a later analysis, TCR association rates were found to vary across HLA loci, with the most associated TCRs seen for DRB1 alleles and the fewest for HLA-C alleles. Because HLA typing was unavailable for some donors at each locus, only the typed subset was used in association tests. In vitro tests confirmed that a few of the cytomegalovirus-associated TCR beta chains recognize cytomegalovirus antigens.

Counted from cysteine to phenylalanine, this CDR3 has 13 amino acids. The read is trimmed to its CDR3 DNA, 39 bases read in frame from base 1. The V and J ends are trimmed by 7 bases and 5 bases, leaving 17 bases between them. Based on the germline V gene, the CDR1 and CDR2 sequences are SQVTM and ANQGSEA. The cohort consisted of some 730 healthy bone marrow donors. At the time of sampling, all cohort members were nominally healthy, though unrecorded immune exposures were likely present. The donor tested CMV seronegative, placing the donor among the 350 or so seronegative members of the cohort. A peripheral blood sample was collected from each donor, and TCR beta sequencing was performed on peripheral blood mononuclear cells. The Qiagen DNeasy Blood Extraction Kit was used to extract genomic DNA from the blood cell samples.

This receptor chain uses TRBV29-1 and TRBJ2-5, with TRBD2 perhaps the D gene, on 6 matching bases. This receptor was obtained from a woman aged 50 to 65 in good health and CMV-seronegative. Specimen: PBMCs. The CDR3 reads as follows: CSAGTGFRETQYF. The bases read TGCAGCGCCGGGACTGGGTTTAGGGAGACCCAGTACTTC.